The T cell receptor beta chain described here comes from a study of early T cells in non-severe SARS-CoV-2 infection. Background on the study: Sequencing input comprised bulk RNA from unsorted whole blood; chain pairing was not available. Study-level findings and limits: VDJdb matching favored anti-spike CD8 responses, missing private and CD4 specificities.

About this clonotype: Antigen: not known.

Tagging with unique molecular identifiers was applied to individual cDNA molecules. Using its own MiXCR run on the 5' RACE reads, TCRdb lists one record per CDR3 protein. The sample consists of about 84,000 distinct CDR3 sequences, roughly an eighth of them appearing once. This CDR3 has 15 residues. Trimming removed 4 bases from V and 4 bases from J; junction bases left unmatched: 6. CDR1 and CDR2 (germline): SGHTA, FQGNSA. This chain uses TRBV7-2 with TRBJ1-4, with 7 bases fitting TRBD1. The receptor was derived from an adult who was a healthcare worker with PCR-confirmed SARS-CoV-2 infection or an uninfected control (not recorded which). The source material was whole blood. The CDR3 reads CASSSDRVHNEKLFF. The CDR3 DNA follows: TGTGCCAGCAGCTCCGACAGGGTCCATAATGAAAAACTGTTTTTT.